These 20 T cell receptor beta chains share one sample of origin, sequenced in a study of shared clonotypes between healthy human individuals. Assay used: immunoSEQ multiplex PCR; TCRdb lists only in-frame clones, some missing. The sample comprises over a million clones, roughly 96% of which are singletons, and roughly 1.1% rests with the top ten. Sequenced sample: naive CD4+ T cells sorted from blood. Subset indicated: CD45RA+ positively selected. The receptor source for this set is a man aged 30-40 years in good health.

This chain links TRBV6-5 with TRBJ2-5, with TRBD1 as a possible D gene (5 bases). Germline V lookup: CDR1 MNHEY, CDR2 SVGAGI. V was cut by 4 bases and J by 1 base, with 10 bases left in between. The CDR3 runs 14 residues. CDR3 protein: CASSLTVLQETQYF. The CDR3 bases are TGTGCCAGCAGTTTGACAGTTCTCCAAGAGACCCAGTACTTC.

This CDR3 is CAIRDDRVNTGELFF. CDR3 DNA sequence: TGTGCCATCAGGGATGACAGGGTGAACACCGGGGAGCTGTTTTTT. The V call is TRBV10-3, the J call TRBJ2-2; 7 bases line up with TRBD1. The V and J ends lost 6 bases and 1 base, in that order; junction bases with no gene match: 5. Germline V gives CDR1 ENHRY, CDR2 SYGVKD. There are 15 residues in the CDR3.

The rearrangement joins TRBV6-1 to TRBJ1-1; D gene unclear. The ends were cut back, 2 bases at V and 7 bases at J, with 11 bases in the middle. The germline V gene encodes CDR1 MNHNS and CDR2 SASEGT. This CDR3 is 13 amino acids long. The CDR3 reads CASSEYGRFEAFF. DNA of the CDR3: TGTGCCAGCAGTGAATACGGGCGATTTGAAGCTTTCTTT.

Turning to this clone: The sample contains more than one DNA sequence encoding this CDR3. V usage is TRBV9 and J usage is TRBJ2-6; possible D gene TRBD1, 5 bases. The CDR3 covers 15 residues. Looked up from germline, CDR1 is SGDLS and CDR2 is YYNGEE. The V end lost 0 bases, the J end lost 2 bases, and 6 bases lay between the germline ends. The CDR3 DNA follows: TGTGCCAGCAGCGTAGGGACAACTGGGGCCAACGTCCTGACTTTC. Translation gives CASSVGTTGANVLTF.

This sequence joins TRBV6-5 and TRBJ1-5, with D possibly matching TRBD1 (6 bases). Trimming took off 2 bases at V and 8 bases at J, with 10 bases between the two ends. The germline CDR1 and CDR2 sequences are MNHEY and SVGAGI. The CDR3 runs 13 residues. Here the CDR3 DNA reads TGTGCCAGCAGTTACAAGGGGGGTGAGCCCCAGCATTTT. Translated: CASSYKGGEPQHF.

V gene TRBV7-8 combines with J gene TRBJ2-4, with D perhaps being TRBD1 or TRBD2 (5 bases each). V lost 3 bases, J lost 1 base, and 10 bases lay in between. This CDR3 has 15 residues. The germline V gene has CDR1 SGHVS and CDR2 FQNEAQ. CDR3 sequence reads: CASSFGTTAKNIQYF. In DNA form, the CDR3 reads TGTGCCAGCAGCTTCGGGACCACGGCCAAAAACATTCAGTACTTC.

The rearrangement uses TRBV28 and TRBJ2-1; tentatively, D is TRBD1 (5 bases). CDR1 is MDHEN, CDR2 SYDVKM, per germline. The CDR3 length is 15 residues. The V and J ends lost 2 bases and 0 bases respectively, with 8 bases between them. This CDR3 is CASSLLDSSYNEQFF. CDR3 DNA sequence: TGTGCCAGCAGTTTACTTGACAGCTCCTACAATGAGCAGTTCTTC.

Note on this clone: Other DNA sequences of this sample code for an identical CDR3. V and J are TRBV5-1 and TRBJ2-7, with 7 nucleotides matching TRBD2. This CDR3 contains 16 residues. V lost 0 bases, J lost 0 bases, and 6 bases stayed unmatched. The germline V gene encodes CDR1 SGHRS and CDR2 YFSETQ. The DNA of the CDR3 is TGCGCCAGCAGCTTGGGGCTAGCGGATATCTCCTACGAGCAGTACTTC. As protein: CASSLGLADISYEQYF. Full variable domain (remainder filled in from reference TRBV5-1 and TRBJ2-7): KAGVTQTPRYLIKTRGQQVTLSCSPISGHRSVSWYQQTPGQGLQFLFEYFSETQRNKGNFPGRFSGRQFSNSRSEMNVSTLELGDSALYLCASSLGLADISYEQYFGPGTRLTVT.

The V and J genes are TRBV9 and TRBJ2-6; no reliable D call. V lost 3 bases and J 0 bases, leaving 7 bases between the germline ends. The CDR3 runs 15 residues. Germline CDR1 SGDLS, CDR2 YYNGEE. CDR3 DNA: TGTGCCAGCAGCGATTATACCTCTGGGGCCAACGTCCTGACTTTC. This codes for CASSDYTSGANVLTF.

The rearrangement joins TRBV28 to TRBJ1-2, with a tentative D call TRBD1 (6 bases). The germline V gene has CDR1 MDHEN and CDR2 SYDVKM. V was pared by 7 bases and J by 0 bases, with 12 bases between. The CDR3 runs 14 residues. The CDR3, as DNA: TGTGCCAGCAATCTACAGGGAGCTAACTATGGCTACACCTTC. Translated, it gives CASNLQGANYGYTF.

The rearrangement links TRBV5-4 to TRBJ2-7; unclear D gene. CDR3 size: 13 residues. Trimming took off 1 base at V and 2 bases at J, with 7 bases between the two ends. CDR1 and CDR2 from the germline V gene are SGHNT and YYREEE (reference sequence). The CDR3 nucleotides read TGTGCCAGCAGCTTGCCCAGCCCCTACGAGCAGTACTTC. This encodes CASSLPSPYEQYF.

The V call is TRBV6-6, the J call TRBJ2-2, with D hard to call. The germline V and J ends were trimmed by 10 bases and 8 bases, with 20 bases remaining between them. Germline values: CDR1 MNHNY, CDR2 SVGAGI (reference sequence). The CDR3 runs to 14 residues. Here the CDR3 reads CATDRARNTGELFF. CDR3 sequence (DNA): TGTGCCACTGATAGGGCTAGAAATACAGGGGAGCTGTTTTTT.

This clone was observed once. The CDR3 loop reads CASSSHGLVPTDTQYF. The CDR3 DNA is TGTGCCAGCAGCTCACATGGACTAGTCCCCACAGATACGCAGTATTTT. V gene TRBV5-4 combines with J gene TRBJ2-3, with TRBD2 identical over 7 bases. Trimming cost V 3 bases and J 2 bases; bases outside gene matches: 9. This CDR3 comprises 16 residues. CDR1 and CDR2 (germline): SGHNT, YYREEE (reference sequence).

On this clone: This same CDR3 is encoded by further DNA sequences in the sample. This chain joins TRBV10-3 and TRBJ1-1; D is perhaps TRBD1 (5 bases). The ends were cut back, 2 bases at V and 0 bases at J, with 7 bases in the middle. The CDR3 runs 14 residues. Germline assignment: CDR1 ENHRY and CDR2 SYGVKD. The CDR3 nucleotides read TGTGCCATCAGTGAGCTGGGGCTGAACACTGAAGCTTTCTTT. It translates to CAISELGLNTEAFF.

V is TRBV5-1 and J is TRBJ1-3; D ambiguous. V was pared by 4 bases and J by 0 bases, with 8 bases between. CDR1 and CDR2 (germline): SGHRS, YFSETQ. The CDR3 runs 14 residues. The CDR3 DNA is TGCGCCAGCAGCATCGAGATCTCTGGAAACACCATATATTTT. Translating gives CASSIEISGNTIYF.

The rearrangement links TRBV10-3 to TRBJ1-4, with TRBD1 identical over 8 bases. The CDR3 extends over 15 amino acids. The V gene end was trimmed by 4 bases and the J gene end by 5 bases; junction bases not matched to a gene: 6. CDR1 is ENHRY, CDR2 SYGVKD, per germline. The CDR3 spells CAISGGTGRNEKLFF. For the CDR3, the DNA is TGTGCCATCAGTGGGGGGACAGGACGAAATGAAAAACTGTTTTTT.

The chain's CDR3 is CASSVGVSGREETQYF. The CDR3 DNA follows: TGTGCCAGCAGCGTAGGAGTTAGCGGGAGGGAAGAGACCCAGTACTTC. The J gene is TRBJ2-5, the V gene TRBV9, with 11 bases fitting TRBD2. The germline CDR1 and CDR2 sequences are SGDLS and YYNGEE. This CDR3 comprises 16 residues. Losses at the gene ends were 0 bases for V and 3 bases for J; bases not matched to a gene: 4.

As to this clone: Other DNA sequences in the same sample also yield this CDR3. The CDR3 DNA is TGCGCCAGCAGCCCCGGACTAGCGGGAGGGCAGGAGACCCAGTACTTC. This encodes CASSPGLAGGQETQYF. The genes are TRBV5-1 and TRBJ2-5; 15 bases fit TRBD2. Per germline, CDR1 SGHRS and CDR2 YFSETQ. After removal of 4 bases from V and 5 bases from J, the junction contained 6 bases not matched to a gene. This CDR3 region has 16 residues.

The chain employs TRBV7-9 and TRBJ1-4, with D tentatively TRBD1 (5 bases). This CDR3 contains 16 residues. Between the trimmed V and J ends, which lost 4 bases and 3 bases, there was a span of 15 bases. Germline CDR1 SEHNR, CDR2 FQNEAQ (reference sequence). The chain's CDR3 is CASSSGTRVANEKLFF. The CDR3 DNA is TGTGCCAGCAGCTCCGGGACTCGCGTAGCTAATGAAAAACTGTTTTTT.

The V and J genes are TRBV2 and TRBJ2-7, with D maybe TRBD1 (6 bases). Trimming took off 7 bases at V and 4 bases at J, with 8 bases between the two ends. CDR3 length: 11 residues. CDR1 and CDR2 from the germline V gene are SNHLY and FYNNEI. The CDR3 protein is CASKQGYEQYF. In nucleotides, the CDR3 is TGTGCCAGCAAACAGGGATACGAGCAGTACTTC.